The 14 T cell receptor beta chains below come from one sample, sequenced in a study of cytomegalovirus exposure and HLA in healthy donors. 60 Vbeta and 13 Jbeta primers were used in PCR. Assay used: immunoSEQ multiplex PCR; TCRdb lists only in-frame clones, some missing. Here the sample spans some 130,000 clones, 60% to 80% being singletons. Sequencing was carried out using PBMCs. The receptor source for this set is a man younger than 40 in good health and CMV-seronegative.

The CDR3 spells CASSQRGTSGGGSYNEQFF. The CDR3 DNA is TGCGCCAGCAGCCAGCGTGGGACTAGCGGAGGGGGCTCCTACAATGAGCAGTTCTTC. The chain links TRBV5-1 to TRBJ2-1; 11 positions match TRBD2. Trimming cost V 4 bases and J 0 bases; bases outside gene matches: 12. In germline, CDR1 is SGHRS, CDR2 YFSETQ. The CDR3 is made up of 19 amino acids.

This clone was seen a single time. The V gene is TRBV28, the J gene TRBJ1-5; TRBD1 agrees at 7 bases. CDR1 is MDHEN, CDR2 SYDVKM, per germline. The CDR3 sequence is 15 residues long. The V segment lost 5 bases and the J segment 5 bases; nucleotides outside the gene matches: 9. The CDR3 DNA follows: TGTGCCAGCAGTGGTGGGGACAGAAATTATCAGCCCCAGCATTTT. This sequence encodes CASSGGDRNYQPQHF.

CDR3 nucleotides: TGCGCCAGCAGTCAATCGAAGCCGTATCCGACAACTAATGAAAAACTGTTTTTT. Translating it yields CASSQSKPYPTTNEKLFF. This chain uses TRBV23-1 with TRBJ1-4; D ambiguous. TRBV23-1 is known as an ORF, though its function is uncertain. V was pared by 0 bases and J by 0 bases, with 14 bases between. The CDR3 sequence is 18 residues long.

This chain joins TRBV7-8 and TRBJ2-3; TRBD2 aligns across 8 bases. Per germline, CDR1 SGHVS and CDR2 FQNEAQ. CDR3 length: 16 residues. Trimming at V came to 5 bases and at J to 0 bases, leaving 7 bases not matched to a gene. CDR3 nucleotides: TGTGCCAGCAGCCTCTCGATAGCGGGGAGCACAGATACGCAGTATTTT. Its translation is CASSLSIAGSTDTQYF.

The V and J genes are TRBV5-1 and TRBJ1-3; the D gene is possibly TRBD1 (5 bases). The CDR3 sequence is 16 residues long. V was trimmed by 0 bases and J by 0 bases, leaving 10 bases between them. Germline loops: CDR1 SGHRS, CDR2 YFSETQ. As DNA, the CDR3 is TGCGCCAGCAGCTTGGCGGACACAGTCTCTGGAAACACCATATATTTT. It is translated as CASSLADTVSGNTIYF.

This sequence joins TRBV11-2 and TRBJ2-7; 12 bases agree with TRBD2. Germline V gene sequence: CDR1 SGHAT, CDR2 FQNNGV. The CDR3 spans 15 residues. The V segment lost 1 base and the J segment 4 bases; nucleotides outside the gene matches: 2. The CDR3 sequence: CASSLVTSGGYEQYF. CDR3 DNA: TGTGCCAGCAGCTTAGTCACTAGCGGGGGGTACGAGCAGTACTTC.

There are a few counts of this clone. The chain joins TRBV7-9 to TRBJ1-1, with D possibly TRBD1 on 5 matching bases. The CDR3 covers 14 residues. Germline lookup yields CDR1 SEHNR and CDR2 FQNEAQ (reference sequence). The ends were cut back, 2 bases at V and 2 bases at J, with 9 bases in the middle. CDR3 sequence (DNA): TGTGCCAGCAGCTTAAGGCAGGGCAACACTGAAGCTTTCTTT. This codes for CASSLRQGNTEAFF.

The rearrangement uses TRBV4-2 and TRBJ2-3; tentatively, D is TRBD2 (6 bases). The CDR3 sequence is 17 residues long. The germline V and J ends were trimmed by 0 bases and 1 base, with 14 bases remaining between them. Germline CDR1 reads LGHNA; CDR2 reads YNFKEQ. CDR3 bases: TGTGCCAGCAGCCAAGATGTGGCGGGAACAGGCACAGATACGCAGTATTTT. Protein sequence: CASSQDVAGTGTDTQYF.

V gene TRBV28 combines with J gene TRBJ2-1; TRBD2 aligns across 9 bases. CDR3 length: 17 amino acids. V was clipped by 7 bases and J by 4 bases; unmatched bases: 14. CDR1 and CDR2 from the germline V gene are MDHEN and SYDVKM. The CDR3 DNA sequence: TGTGCCAGCACCGCCCTGGGGGGGCGGGAGGGTTACAATGAGCAGTTCTTC. It is translated as CASTALGGREGYNEQFF.

The chain carries TRBV9 and TRBJ2-5, with 14 bases fitting TRBD2. The CDR3 is 17 amino acids. The junction had 10 bases not matched to a gene; V was cut back by 4 bases and J by 5 bases. Germline V gene lookup returns CDR1 SGDLS and CDR2 YYNGEE. CDR3 DNA: TGTGCCAGCAGCCCCGGACTAGCGGGAGGCCTAGGGGAGACCCAGTACTTC. Amino acid sequence: CASSPGLAGGLGETQYF.

The chain employs TRBV7-2 and TRBJ2-7, with 10 bases that match TRBD2. CDR3 size: 15 residues. In germline, CDR1 is SGHTA, CDR2 FQGNSA. Losses at the gene ends were 6 bases for V and 4 bases for J; bases not matched to a gene: 9. CDR3 sequence reads: CASRSSSGSGYEQYF. The CDR3 DNA reads TGTGCCAGCAGATCCTCTAGCGGGAGTGGTTACGAGCAGTACTTC.

J is TRBJ1-2 and V is TRBV5-4, with 8 bases lining up with TRBD1. The CDR3 spans 13 residues. Trimming removed 1 base from V and 8 bases from J; junction bases left unmatched: 4. The germline CDR1 and CDR2 sequences are SGHNT and YYREEE (reference sequence). The DNA of the CDR3 is TGTGCCAGCAGCTTGACAGGGGGAGCCGGCTACACCTTC. Amino acid sequence: CASSLTGGAGYTF.

This clone has just one count. This rearrangement joins TRBV19 to TRBJ1-1; D is undetermined. The CDR3 contains 12 residues. Deletions cut 3 bases from V and 2 bases from J, with 4 bases between. CDR1 and CDR2 from the germline V gene are LNHDA and SQIVND (reference sequence). The DNA for the CDR3 is TGTGCCAGTAGTATTTATAACACTGAAGCTTTCTTT. Translated, it gives CASSIYNTEAFF.

The rearrangement uses TRBV29-1 and TRBJ1-2; 12 bases map to TRBD1. V lost 2 bases, J lost 13 bases, and 11 bases stayed unmatched. The CDR3 runs 14 residues. The germline V gene encodes CDR1 SQVTM and CDR2 ANQGSEA. CDR3 sequence reads: CSVEMSGTGGPSTF. The CDR3 DNA follows: TGCAGCGTTGAAATGTCTGGGACAGGGGGCCCGAGCACCTTC.